These T cell receptor beta chains were read from a single sample in a study of T cell responses to AZD1222 COVID-19 vaccine. The repertoire was sequenced with immunoSEQ multiplex PCR; TCRdb's copy has only in-frame clones and lacks some. The table lists more than 85,000 clones, approximately 91% of them singletons. This specimen was peripheral blood, taken on day 0 of AZD1222 vaccination. These receptors came from an adult in good health. Each CDR3 is given with its conserved first and last residue. A D gene is named only where the DNA matches it firmly. Where a row states a size, it is once, few, many or the class of an expanded clone; other rows omit it.

>NA|TRBV11-3|TRBJ1-4|NA
TGTGCCAGCAGCACCGACTGGTCAGGGGAAAAACTGTTTTTT
CASSTDWSGEKLFF
>NA|TRBV11-3|TRBJ2-5|NA
TGTGCCAGCAGCTTAGGTGGGGGGCCGGAGACCCAGTACTTC
CASSLGGGPETQYF
>NA|TRBV18|TRBJ1-1|TRBD1
TGTGCCAGCTCACTATATTCGACAGGGGTAAACACTGAAGCTTTCTTT
CASSLYSTGVNTEAFF
>few|TRBV24-1|TRBJ1-2|NA
TGTGCCACCGGGGACACCCTCTATGGCTACACCTTC
CATGDTLYGYTF
>NA|TRBV2|TRBJ2-6|NA
TGTGCCAGCAGTAGCGGGCCTTCCTCTGGGGCCAACGTCCTGACTTTC
CASSSGPSSGANVLTF
>NA|TRBV5-1|TRBJ2-7|TRBD1
TGCGCCAGCAGCTTGGCCTTACAGGGGAACGAGCAGTACTTC
CASSLALQGNEQYF
>NA|TRBV20-1|TRBJ1-2|NA
TGCAGTGCTAGTAGACTTTTAGGGAGGGACTATGGCTACACCTTC
CSASRLLGRDYGYTF
>NA|TRBV10-3|TRBJ2-7|NA
TGTGCCATCAGTGGGGGGTTGGGACGGGATACCTACGAGCAGTACTTC
CAISGGLGRDTYEQYF
>NA|TRBV3-1/TRBV3-2|TRBJ1-1|NA
TGTGCCAGCAGCCCCGCTCGAAGGCTCACTGAAGCTTTCTTT
CASSPARRLTEAFF
>few|TRBV9|TRBJ1-5|NA
TGTGCCAGCAGCGCCCACGGGGGTAATCAGCCCCAGCATTTT
CASSAHGGNQPQHF
>once|TRBV5-6|TRBJ1-2|NA
TGTGCCAGCAGCCGCGGGACGGACTATGGCTACACCTTC
CASSRGTDYGYTF
>NA|TRBV4-1|TRBJ2-1|TRBD1
TGCGCCTGCAGCCACGACAGGGTGAGGAACAATGAGCAGTTCTTC
CACSHDRVRNNEQFF
>NA|TRBV5-4|TRBJ1-1|TRBD1
TGTGCCAGCAGTACGGGACAGGGGGCGACTGAAGCTTTCTTT
CASSTGQGATEAFF
>few|TRBV5-1|TRBJ1-4|NA
TGCGCCAGCAGCTTGGATACGGGGAATGAAAAACTGTTTTTT
CASSLDTGNEKLFF
>NA|TRBV2|TRBJ1-4|TRBD1
TGTGCCAGCAGCGGGGGACAGGCAAGGGGTGAAAAACTGTTTTTT
CASSGGQARGEKLFF
>NA|TRBV11-3|TRBJ1-2|NA
TGTGCCAGCAGCTTAGTACAGGGTGGCTACACCTTC
CASSLVQGGYTF
>NA|TRBV5-1|TRBJ2-7|TRBD1
TGCGCCAGCAGCACCGGACAGGAAGGCCTCGAGCAGTACTTC
CASSTGQEGLEQYF
>NA|TRBV29-1|TRBJ2-1|TRBD1
TGCAGCGTTGAAGAACTCACAGGACAGGGGACACAGTTCTTC
CSVEELTGQGTQFF
>NA|TRBV18|TRBJ1-5|NA
TGTGCCAGCTCACCAGACAGTTCAAATCAGCCCCAGCATTTT
CASSPDSSNQPQHF
>NA|TRBV30|TRBJ2-6|NA
TGTGCCTGGAGTGCCCAGTGGTCTGGGGCCAACGTCCTGACTTTC
CAWSAQWSGANVLTF
>NA|TRBV5-1|TRBJ1-4|NA
TGCGCCAGCAGCCAGACTGGCCCGGTGTGGGAAAAACTGTTTTTT
CASSQTGPVWEKLFF
>NA|TRBV2|TRBJ1-5|TRBD1
TGTGCCAGCAGTGAAACAGGGGCTCGCCAGCCCCAGCATTTT
CASSETGARQPQHF
>NA|TRBV7-2|TRBJ2-5|TRBD2
TGTGCCAGCAGCCCGACCCGGGGGGGCGGGGGGCAAGAGACCCAGTACTTC
CASSPTRGGGGQETQYF